This TCR beta chain is from a study of T cells in localized non-small cell lung cancer. A remark on this clone: What it binds is unknown.

Study-level findings and limits: Turning up in adjacent lung were a median approximately 60 of the top 100 tumor clones. Uninvolved adjacent lung showed the highest T cell clonality, exceeding tumor. Longer survival (overall) was linked to higher T cell density in blood.

The V gene lost 5 bases and the J gene lost 4 bases, with 11 bases spanning the gap. This CDR3 spans 13 amino acids. Germline lookup yields CDR1 SGHDN and CDR2 FVKESK. The method was immunoSEQ multiplex PCR; TCRdb's version includes in-frame clones alone and lacks a portion of them. The repertoire holds around 25,000 clones, with 86% as singletons. The chain uses TRBV14 and TRBJ1-2, with D possibly being TRBD1 (6 bases). The TCR was taken from a female donor of 60 years or more with stage I lung adenocarcinoma. The sequences come from peripheral blood, collected before any cancer treatment. The CDR3 loop is CASSLGQLYGYTF. The CDR3 region has the DNA TGTGCCAGCAGCTTAGGACAGCTCTATGGCTACACCTTC.